The entry below gives a single TCR beta chain sequence along with its context. This record comes from a study of blood T cell repertoires in COVID-19. Study-level background: Nucleic acid was either cDNA or gDNA, and it came from T cells, B-cell-depleted T cells, or PBMCs.

Using immunoSEQ multiplex PCR, the repertoire was profiled, and TCRdb retains in-frame clones only, with some absent. The sample has about 220,000 clones; roughly 84% are singletons. The CDR3 is 19 amino acids. Germline V gene data show CDR1 as LGHNA and CDR2 as YSLEER. Deletions cut 0 bases from V and 0 bases from J, with 18 bases between. This chain uses TRBV4-3 with TRBJ1-5; D gene uncertain. The sample was peripheral blood. This clonotype originated in a man between 45 and 60 years old with active or convalescent COVID-19. The CDR3 loop is CASSQEVGGSPYSNQPQHF. The CDR3, as DNA: TGCGCCAGCAGCCAAGAAGTTGGTGGCTCACCTTATAGCAATCAGCCCCAGCATTTT.